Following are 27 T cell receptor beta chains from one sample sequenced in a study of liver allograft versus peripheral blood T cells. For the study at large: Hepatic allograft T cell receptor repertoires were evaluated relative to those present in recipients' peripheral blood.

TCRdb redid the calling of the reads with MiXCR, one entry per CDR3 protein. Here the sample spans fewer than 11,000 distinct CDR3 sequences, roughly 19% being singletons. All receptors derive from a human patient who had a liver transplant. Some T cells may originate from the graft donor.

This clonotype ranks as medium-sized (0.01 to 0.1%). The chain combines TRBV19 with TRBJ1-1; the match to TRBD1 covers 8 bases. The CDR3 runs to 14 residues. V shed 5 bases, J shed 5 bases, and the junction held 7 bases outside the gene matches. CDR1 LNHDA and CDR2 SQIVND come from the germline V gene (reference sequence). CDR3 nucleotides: TGTGCCAGTAGTCCGAGGACAGGGTTGACTGAAGCTTTCTTT. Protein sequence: CASSPRTGLTEAFF.

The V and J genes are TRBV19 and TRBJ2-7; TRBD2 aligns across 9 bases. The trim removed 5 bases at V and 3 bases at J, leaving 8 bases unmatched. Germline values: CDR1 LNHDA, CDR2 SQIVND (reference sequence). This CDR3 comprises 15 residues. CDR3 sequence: CASSSTASGVYEQYF. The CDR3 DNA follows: TGTGCCAGTAGTTCAACGGCTAGCGGGGTCTACGAGCAGTACTTC. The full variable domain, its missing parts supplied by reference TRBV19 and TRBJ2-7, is DGGITQSPKYLFRKEGQNVTLSCEQNLNHDAMYWYRQDPGQGLRLIYYSQIVNDFQKGDIAEGYSVSREKKESFPLTVTSAQKNPTAFYLCASSSTASGVYEQYFGPGTRLTVT.

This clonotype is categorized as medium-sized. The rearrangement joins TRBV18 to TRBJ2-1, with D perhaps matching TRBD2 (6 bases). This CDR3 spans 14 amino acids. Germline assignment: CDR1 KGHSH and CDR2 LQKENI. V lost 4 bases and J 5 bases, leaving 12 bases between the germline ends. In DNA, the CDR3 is TGTGCCAGCTCACGGGAGACTAGAGACAATGAGCAGTTCTTC. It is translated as CASSRETRDNEQFF.

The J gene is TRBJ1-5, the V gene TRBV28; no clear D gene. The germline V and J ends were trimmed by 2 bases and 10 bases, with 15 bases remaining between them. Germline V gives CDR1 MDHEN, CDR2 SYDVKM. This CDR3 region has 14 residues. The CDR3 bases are TGTGCCAGCAGTTTAGGGGATTTCCAATATCCCCAGCATTTT. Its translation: CASSLGDFQYPQHF.

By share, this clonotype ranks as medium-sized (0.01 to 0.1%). CDR3: CASSGDRADEQYF. The CDR3 DNA follows: TGTGCCAGCAGCGGGGACAGGGCGGACGAGCAGTACTTC. The rearrangement links TRBV5-6 to TRBJ2-7, with TRBD1 identical over 9 bases. CDR3 length equals 13 residues. CDR1 is SGHDT, CDR2 YYEEEE, per germline. The V gene end was trimmed by 4 bases and the J gene end by 5 bases; junction bases not matched to a gene: 4.

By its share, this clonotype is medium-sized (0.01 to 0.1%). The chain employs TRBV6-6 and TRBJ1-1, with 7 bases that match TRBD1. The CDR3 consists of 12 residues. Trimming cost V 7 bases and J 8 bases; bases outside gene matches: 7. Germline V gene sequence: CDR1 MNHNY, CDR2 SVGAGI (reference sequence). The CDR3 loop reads CASTKDRSEAFF. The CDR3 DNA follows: TGTGCCAGCACCAAGGACAGGTCGGAAGCTTTCTTT.

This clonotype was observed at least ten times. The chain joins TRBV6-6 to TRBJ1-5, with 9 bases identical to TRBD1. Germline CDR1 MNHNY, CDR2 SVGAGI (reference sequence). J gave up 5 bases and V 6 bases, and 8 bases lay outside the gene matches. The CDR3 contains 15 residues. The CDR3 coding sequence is TGTGCCAGCAGCCGGACAGGGGTGGAGGATCAGCCCCAGCATTTT. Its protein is CASSRTGVEDQPQHF.

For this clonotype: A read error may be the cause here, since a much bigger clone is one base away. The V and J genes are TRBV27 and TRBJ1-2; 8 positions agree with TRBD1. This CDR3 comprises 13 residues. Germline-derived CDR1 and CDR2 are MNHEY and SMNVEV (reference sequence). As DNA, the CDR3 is TGTGCCAGTTCGGACAGGGAGAGCTATAGCTACACCTTC. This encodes CASSDRESYSYTF.

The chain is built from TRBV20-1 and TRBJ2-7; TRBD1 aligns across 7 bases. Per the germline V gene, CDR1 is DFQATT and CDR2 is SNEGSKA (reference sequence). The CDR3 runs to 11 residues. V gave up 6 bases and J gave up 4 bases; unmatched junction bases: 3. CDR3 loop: CSAMGQYEQYF. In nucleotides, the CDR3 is TGCAGTGCAATGGGACAGTACGAGCAGTACTTC.

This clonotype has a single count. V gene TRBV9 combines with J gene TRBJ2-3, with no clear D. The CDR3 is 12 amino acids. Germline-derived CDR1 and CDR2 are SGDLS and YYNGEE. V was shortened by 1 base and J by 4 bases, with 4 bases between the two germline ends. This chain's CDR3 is CASSVQSDTQYF. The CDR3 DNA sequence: TGTGCCAGCAGCGTACAATCAGATACGCAGTATTTT.

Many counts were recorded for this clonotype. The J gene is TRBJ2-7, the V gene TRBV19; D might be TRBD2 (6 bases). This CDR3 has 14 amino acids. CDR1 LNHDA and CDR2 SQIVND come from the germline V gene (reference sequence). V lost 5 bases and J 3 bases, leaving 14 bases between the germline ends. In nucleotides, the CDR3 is TGTGCCAGTAGTGCAACGTCGGGAGACTACGAGCAGTACTTC. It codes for CASSATSGDYEQYF. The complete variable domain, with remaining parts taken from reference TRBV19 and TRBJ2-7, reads DGGITQSPKYLFRKEGQNVTLSCEQNLNHDAMYWYRQDPGQGLRLIYYSQIVNDFQKGDIAEGYSVSREKKESFPLTVTSAQKNPTAFYLCASSATSGDYEQYFGPGTRLTVT.

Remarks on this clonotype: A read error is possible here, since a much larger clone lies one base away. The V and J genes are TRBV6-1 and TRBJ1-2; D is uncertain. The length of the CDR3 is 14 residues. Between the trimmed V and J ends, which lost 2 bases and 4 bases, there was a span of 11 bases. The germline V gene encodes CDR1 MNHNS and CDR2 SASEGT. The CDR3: CASSERTDFYGYTF. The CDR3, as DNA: TGTGCCAGCAGTGAAAGGACTGACTTCTATGGCTACACCTTC.

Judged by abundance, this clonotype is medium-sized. CDR3 protein: CASSLGLAGAEQYF. The CDR3 DNA is TGTGCCAGCAGCTTGGGACTAGCGGGAGCCGAGCAGTACTTC. The rearrangement uses TRBV5-6 and TRBJ2-7, with TRBD2 matching 12 bases. This CDR3 is 14 amino acids long. Germline assignment: CDR1 SGHDT and CDR2 YYEEEE. V lost 0 bases, J lost 6 bases, and 1 base stayed unmatched. The full variable domain, completed using reference TRBV5-6 and TRBJ2-7, is DAGVTQSPTHLIKTRGQQVTLRCSPKSGHDTVSWYQQALGQGPQFIFQYYEEEERQRGNFPDRFSGHQFPNYSSELNVNALLLGDSALYLCASSLGLAGAEQYFGPGTRLTVT.

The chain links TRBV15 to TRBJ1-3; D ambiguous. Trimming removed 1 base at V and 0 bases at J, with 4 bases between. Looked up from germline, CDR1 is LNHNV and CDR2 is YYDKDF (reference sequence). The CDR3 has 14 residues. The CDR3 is CATSRVHSGNTIYF. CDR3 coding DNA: TGTGCCACCAGCAGAGTACACTCTGGAAACACCATATATTTT. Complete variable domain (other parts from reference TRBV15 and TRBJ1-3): DAMVIQNPRYQVTQFGKPVTLSCSQTLNHNVMYWYQQKSSQAPKLLFHYYDKDFNNEADTPDNFQSRRPNTSFCFLDIRSPGLGDTAMYLCATSRVHSGNTIYFGEGSWLTVV.

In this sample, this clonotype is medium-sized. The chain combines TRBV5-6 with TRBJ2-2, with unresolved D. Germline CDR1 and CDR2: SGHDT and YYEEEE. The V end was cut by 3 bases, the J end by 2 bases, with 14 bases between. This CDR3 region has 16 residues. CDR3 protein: CASSSYQLSNTGELFF. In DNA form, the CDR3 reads TGTGCCAGCAGCTCCTATCAACTTTCCAACACCGGGGAGCTGTTTTTT.

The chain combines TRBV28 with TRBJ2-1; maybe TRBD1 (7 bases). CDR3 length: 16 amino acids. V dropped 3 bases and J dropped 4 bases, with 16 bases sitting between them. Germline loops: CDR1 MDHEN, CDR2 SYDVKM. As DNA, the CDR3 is TGTGCCAGCAGTTTTCCCCAGGGGGGTTCGTACAATGAGCAGTTCTTC. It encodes CASSFPQGGSYNEQFF.

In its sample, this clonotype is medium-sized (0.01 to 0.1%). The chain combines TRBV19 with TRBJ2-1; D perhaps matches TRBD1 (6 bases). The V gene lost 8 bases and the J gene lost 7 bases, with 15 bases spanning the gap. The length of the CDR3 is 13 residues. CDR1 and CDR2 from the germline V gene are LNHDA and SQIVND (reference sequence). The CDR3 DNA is TGTGCCAGTGAGGGGACAAATGGGAATGAGCAGTTCTTC. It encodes CASEGTNGNEQFF.

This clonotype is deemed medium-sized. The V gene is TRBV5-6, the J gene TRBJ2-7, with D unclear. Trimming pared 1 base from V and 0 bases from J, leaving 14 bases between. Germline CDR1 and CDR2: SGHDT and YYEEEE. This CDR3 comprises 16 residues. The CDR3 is CASSLRLDAVSYEQYF. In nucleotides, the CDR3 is TGTGCCAGCAGCTTGAGATTGGACGCCGTCTCCTACGAGCAGTACTTC.

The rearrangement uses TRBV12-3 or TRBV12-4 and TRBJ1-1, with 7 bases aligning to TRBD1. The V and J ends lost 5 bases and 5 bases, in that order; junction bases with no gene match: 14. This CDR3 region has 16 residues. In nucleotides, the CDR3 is TGTGCCAGCAGTCAAAGACAGGGAGTGGCGGTTACTGAAGCTTTCTTT. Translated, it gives CASSQRQGVAVTEAFF.

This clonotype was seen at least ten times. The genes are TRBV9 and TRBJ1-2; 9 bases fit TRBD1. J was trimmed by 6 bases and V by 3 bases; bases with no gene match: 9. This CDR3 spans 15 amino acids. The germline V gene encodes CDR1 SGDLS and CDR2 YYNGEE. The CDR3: CASSGPGQGEDGYTF. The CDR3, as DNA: TGTGCCAGCAGCGGGCCGGGACAGGGTGAAGATGGCTACACCTTC.

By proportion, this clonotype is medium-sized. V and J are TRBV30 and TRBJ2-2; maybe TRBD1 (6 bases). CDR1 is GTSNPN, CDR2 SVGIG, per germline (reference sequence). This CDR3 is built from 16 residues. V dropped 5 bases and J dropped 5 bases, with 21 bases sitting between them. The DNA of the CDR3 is TGTGCCTGGGGCTTCCTGCTCAGGGGAAGGACCGGGGAGCTGTTTTTT. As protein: CAWGFLLRGRTGELFF.

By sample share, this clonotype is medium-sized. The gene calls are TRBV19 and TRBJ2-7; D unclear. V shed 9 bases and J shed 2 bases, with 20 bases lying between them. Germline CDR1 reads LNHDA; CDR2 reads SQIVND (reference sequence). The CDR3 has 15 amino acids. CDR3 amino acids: CASNKGGVGAYEQYF. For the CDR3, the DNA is TGTGCCAGCAACAAGGGTGGGGTCGGCGCCTACGAGCAGTACTTC.

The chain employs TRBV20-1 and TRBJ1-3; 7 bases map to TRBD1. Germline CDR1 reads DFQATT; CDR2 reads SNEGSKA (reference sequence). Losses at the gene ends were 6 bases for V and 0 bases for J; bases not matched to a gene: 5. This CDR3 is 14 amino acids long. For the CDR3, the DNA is TGCAGTGCGCTTCGACAGGGCTCTGGAAACACCATATATTTT. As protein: CSALRQGSGNTIYF.

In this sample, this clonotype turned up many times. CDR3: CASSLWRVSSYNEQFF. The CDR3 nucleotides are TGTGCCAGCAGCTTATGGCGGGTAAGCTCCTACAATGAGCAGTTCTTC. The chain couples TRBV11-2 to TRBJ2-1; D might be TRBD2 (5 bases). The V and J ends lost 2 bases and 0 bases respectively, with 11 bases between them. The CDR3 has 16 amino acids. Per germline, CDR1 SGHAT and CDR2 FQNNGV.

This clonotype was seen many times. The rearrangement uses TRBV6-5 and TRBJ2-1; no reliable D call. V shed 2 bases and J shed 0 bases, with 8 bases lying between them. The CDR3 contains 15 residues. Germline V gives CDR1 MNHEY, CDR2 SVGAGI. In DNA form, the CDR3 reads TGTGCCAGCAGTTACCGAGTTAACTCCTACAATGAGCAGTTCTTC. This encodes CASSYRVNSYNEQFF.

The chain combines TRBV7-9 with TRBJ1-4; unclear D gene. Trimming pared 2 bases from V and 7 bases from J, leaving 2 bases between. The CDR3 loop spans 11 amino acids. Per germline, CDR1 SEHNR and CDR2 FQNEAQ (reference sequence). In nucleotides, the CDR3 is TGTGCCAGCAGCTTATCTGAAAAACTGTTTTTT. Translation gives CASSLSEKLFF. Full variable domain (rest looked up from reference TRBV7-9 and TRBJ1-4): DTGVSQNPRHKITKRGQNVTFRCDPISEHNRLYWYRQTLGQGPEFLTYFQNEAQLEKSRLLSDRFSAERPKGSFSTLEIQRTEQGDSAMYLCASSLSEKLFFGSGTQLSVL.

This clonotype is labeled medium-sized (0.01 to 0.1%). CDR3 DNA sequence: TGTGCCAGCTCACTTAAGGGAGGCGATGTTGACACTGAAGCTTTCTTT. Its translation is CASSLKGGDVDTEAFF. This chain uses TRBV18 with TRBJ1-1, with no clear D. The CDR3 is 16 amino acids. CDR1 and CDR2 from the germline V gene are KGHSH and LQKENI. Trimming left V 4 bases short and J 3 bases short, with 18 bases between.